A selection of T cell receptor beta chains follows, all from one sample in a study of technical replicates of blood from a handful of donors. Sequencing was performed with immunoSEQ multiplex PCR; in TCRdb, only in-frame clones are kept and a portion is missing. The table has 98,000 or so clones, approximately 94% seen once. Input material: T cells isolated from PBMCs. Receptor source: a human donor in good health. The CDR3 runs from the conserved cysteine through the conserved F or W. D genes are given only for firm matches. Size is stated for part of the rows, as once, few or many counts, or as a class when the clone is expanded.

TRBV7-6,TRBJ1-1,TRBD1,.,CASRRRGTGSSNTEAFF,TGTGCCAGCAGGCGACGCGGGACAGGGAGCAGTAACACTGAAGCTTTCTTT
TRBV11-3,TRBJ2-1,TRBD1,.,CASSPDRGKHNEQFF,TGTGCCAGCAGCCCGGACAGGGGCAAACACAATGAGCAGTTCTTC
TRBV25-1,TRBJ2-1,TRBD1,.,CASSEIGQGPGGNEQFF,TGTGCCAGCAGTGAAATAGGACAGGGTCCGGGTGGAAATGAGCAGTTCTTC
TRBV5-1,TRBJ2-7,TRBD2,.,CASSLAMLAGPYEQYF,TGCGCCAGCAGCTTGGCTATGCTAGCGGGACCCTACGAGCAGTACTTC
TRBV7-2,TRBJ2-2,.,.,CASSARVATGELFF,TGTGCCAGCAGCGCCAGGGTCGCCACCGGGGAGCTGTTTTTT
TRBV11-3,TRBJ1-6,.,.,CASSFDFRNSPLHF,TGTGCCAGCAGCTTTGACTTTCGGAATTCACCCCTCCACTTT
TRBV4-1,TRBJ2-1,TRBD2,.,CASSPPTSGRARGQFF,TGCGCCAGCAGCCCGCCAACTAGCGGGAGGGCCCGGGGGCAGTTCTTC
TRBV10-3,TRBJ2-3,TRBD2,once,CAISELAVQDTQYF,TGTGCCATCAGTGAACTAGCGGTCCAAGATACGCAGTATTTT
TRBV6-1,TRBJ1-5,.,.,CASSSGGNQPQHF,TGTGCCAGCAGTTCAGGGGGCAATCAGCCCCAGCATTTT
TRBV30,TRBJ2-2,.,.,CAWSVGSGSGELFF,TGTGCCTGGAGTGTGGGGTCAGGGTCCGGGGAGCTGTTTTTT
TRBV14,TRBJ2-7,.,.,CASSLGTFVPYEQYF,TGTGCCAGCAGCCTGGGGACTTTTGTTCCCTACGAGCAGTACTTC
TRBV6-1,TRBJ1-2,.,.,CASSEQRGYNYGYTF,TGTGCCAGCAGTGAACAGAGGGGGTATAACTATGGCTACACCTTC
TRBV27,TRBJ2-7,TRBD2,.,CASSRDYREQYF,TGTGCCAGCAGCCGGGACTATCGCGAGCAGTACTTC
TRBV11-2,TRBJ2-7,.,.,CASSLRYEQYF,TGTGCCAGCAGTTTGAGATACGAGCAGTACTTC
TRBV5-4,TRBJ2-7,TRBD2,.,CASRLAGAPYEQYF,TGTGCCAGCAGGTTAGCGGGGGCCCCCTACGAGCAGTACTTC
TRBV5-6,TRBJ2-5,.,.,CASSLGVGETQYF,TGTGCCAGCAGCTTGGGGGTCGGGGAGACCCAGTACTTC
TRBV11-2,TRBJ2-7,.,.,CASSSTGRYEQYF,TGTGCCAGCAGCTCGACAGGGAGGTACGAGCAGTACTTC
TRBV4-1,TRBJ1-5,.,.,CASSRVLAQPQHF,TGCGCCAGCAGCCGCGTCTTAGCCCAGCCCCAGCATTTT
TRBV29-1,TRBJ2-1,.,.,CSVDLGGYNEQFF,TGCAGCGTTGATCTAGGGGGCTACAATGAGCAGTTCTTC
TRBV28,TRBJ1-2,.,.,CASSDRYYGYTF,TGTGCCAGCAGCGACAGGTACTATGGCTACACCTTC
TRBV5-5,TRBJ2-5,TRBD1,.,CASSLDRAQETQYF,TGTGCCAGCAGCCTGGACAGGGCGCAAGAGACCCAGTACTTC
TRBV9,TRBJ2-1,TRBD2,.,CASSVVWAGGLEGEQFF,TGTGCCAGCAGCGTAGTGTGGGCGGGGGGACTAGAAGGAGAGCAGTTCTTC
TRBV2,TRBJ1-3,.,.,CASSDSTSSGNTIYF,TGTGCCAGCAGTGACTCAACCAGCTCTGGAAACACCATATATTTT
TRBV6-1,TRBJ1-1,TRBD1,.,CASRRQGTNTEAFF,TGTGCCAGCAGACGACAGGGGACGAACACTGAAGCTTTCTTT
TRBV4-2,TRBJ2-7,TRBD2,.,CASSRGLASYEQYF,TGTGCCAGCAGCCGGGGACTAGCTTCCTACGAGCAGTACTTC
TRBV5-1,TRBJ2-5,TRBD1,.,CASSLGDRTQETQYF,TGCGCCAGCAGCTTGGGGGACAGGACGCAAGAGACCCAGTACTTC
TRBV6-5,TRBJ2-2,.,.,CASSPLGGTGELFF,TGTGCCAGCAGTCCCTTGGGCGGGACCGGGGAGCTGTTTTTT
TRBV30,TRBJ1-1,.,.,CAWRYLSAAFF,TGTGCCTGGAGGTACCTTAGCGCGGCTTTCTTT
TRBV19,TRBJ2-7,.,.,CASSYNTYEQYF,TGTGCCAGTAGTTACAACACATACGAGCAGTACTTC
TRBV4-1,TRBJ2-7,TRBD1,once,CASSPLDRAPLDEQYF,TGCGCCAGCAGCCCCCTGGACAGGGCACCCCTAGACGAGCAGTACTTC
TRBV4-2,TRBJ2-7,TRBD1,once,CASSRGGQGTYEQYF,TGTGCCAGCAGCCGGGGGGGACAGGGTACCTACGAGCAGTACTTC
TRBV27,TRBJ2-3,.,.,CASSGGTDTQYF,TGTGCCAGCAGTGGAGGCACAGATACGCAGTATTTT
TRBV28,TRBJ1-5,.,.,CASRPQGYSNQPQHF,TGTGCCAGCAGACCCCAGGGCTATAGCAATCAGCCCCAGCATTTT
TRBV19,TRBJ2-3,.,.,CASSIWGGGTDTQYF,TGTGCCAGTAGTATTTGGGGGGGCGGCACAGATACGCAGTATTTT
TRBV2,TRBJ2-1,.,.,CASSERRGPYNEQFF,TGTGCCAGCAGTGAGCGACGCGGGCCCTACAATGAGCAGTTCTTC